This T cell receptor beta chain appears in the sequencing data of a study of shared clonotypes between healthy human individuals. Naive CD8 cells lacked CD45RO, underwent positive selection for CCR7 and left out terminally differentiated effector memory CD45RA+ cells. Sequencing used immunoSEQ multiplex PCR; TCRdb keeps in-frame clones, though not all of them. The table shows millions of clones, with about 92% occurring only once. This receptor was taken from a man aged 18 to 30 in good health. Some clones in this sample may be carry-over from other donors' samples. Specimen: naive CD8+ T cells from PBMCs.

The CDR3 DNA sequence: TGTGCCAGCAGTGCCCCCCAGGACAGGGGCACAGATACGCAGTATTTT. Translating it yields CASSAPQDRGTDTQYF. The chain recombines TRBV2 with TRBJ2-3; TRBD1 agrees at 8 bases. V gave up 4 bases and J gave up 1 base; unmatched junction bases: 7. The CDR3 totals 16 residues. Germline V gene lookup returns CDR1 SNHLY and CDR2 FYNNEI.